What follows are 17 T cell receptor beta chains derived from one specimen sequenced in a study of vaccination and CD4 T cells after COVID-19. Treatment defined: 10-day PBMC culture with coronavirus spike peptide pools or control peptides (ViraFEST assay). Cultured CD4+ T-cell DNA underwent Oncomine TCR Beta short-read sequencing. TCRdb used MiXCR to reprocess the PCR reads, holding one entry per CDR3 protein. The table records about 13,000 distinct CDR3 sequences, about four fifths of them present only once. These receptors have no known antigen. Input material: CD4+ T cells from blood, cultured in vitro. The receptors originated from a human donor who had recovered from COVID-19.

The rearrangement links TRBV29-1 to TRBJ2-1; 7 bases are shared with TRBD1. The V gene end was trimmed by 5 bases and the J gene end by 7 bases; junction bases not matched to a gene: 8. The CDR3 has 13 amino acids. Looked up from germline, CDR1 is SQVTM and CDR2 is ANQGSEA. CDR3 residues: CSVRVQGRNEQFF. Written as DNA, the CDR3 is TGCAGCGTTAGGGTACAGGGGAGAAATGAGCAGTTCTTC.

There are a few counts of this clonotype. As DNA, the CDR3 is TGTGCCAGTAGTCGCCGGGGGGACCTAGCCAAAAACATTCAGTACTTC. Translation: CASSRRGDLAKNIQYF. The chain couples TRBV19 to TRBJ2-4, with 7 nucleotides matching TRBD2. CDR3 size: 16 residues. The germline V gene encodes CDR1 LNHDA and CDR2 SQIVND (reference sequence). J was trimmed by 0 bases and V by 5 bases; bases with no gene match: 7.

The rearrangement joins TRBV15 to TRBJ2-5; no firm D call. The V gene's germline CDR1 is LNHNV and CDR2 YYDKDF (reference sequence). The V end lost 3 bases, the J end lost 2 bases, and 7 bases lay between the germline ends. The CDR3 is 13 residues long. In DNA, the CDR3 is TGTGCCACCAGCAGCGGAACTCAAGAGACCCAGTACTTC. Translating gives CATSSGTQETQYF.

J is TRBJ2-1 and V is TRBV4-2; the D gene could be TRBD1 or TRBD2 (6 bases each). Matching the DNA end better, TRBJ2-7 makes the J call doubtful. This CDR3 contains 14 residues. CDR1 LGHNA and CDR2 YNFKEQ come from the germline V gene. The chain's CDR3 is CASSPEGGPYEQYF. The CDR3 nucleotides read TGTGCCAGCAGCCCCGAGGGGGGCCCTTACGAGCAGTACTTC.

This chain connects TRBV7-2 to TRBJ2-1, with D unresolved. V lost 7 bases and J lost 1, with 14 bases in between. The CDR3 has 15 residues. Germline CDR1 SGHTA, CDR2 FQGNSA. The CDR3 DNA reads as TGTGCCAGCACCGCCCCGGCCATTTCCTACAATGAGCAGTTCTTC. Translation: CASTAPAISYNEQFF.

The chain combines TRBV6-1 with TRBJ1-2; D is unclear. The CDR3 extends over 12 amino acids. The ends were cut back, 7 bases at V and 4 bases at J, with 10 bases in the middle. The germline CDR1 and CDR2 sequences are MNHNS and SASEGT. CDR3 sequence reads: CASTFEAYGYTF. The CDR3 coding sequence is TGTGCCAGCACCTTCGAGGCCTATGGCTACACCTTC.

The gene calls are TRBV2 and TRBJ1-5, with D possibly being TRBD1 (5 bases). V was pared by 3 bases and J by 7 bases, with 10 bases between. Germline V gene sequence: CDR1 SNHLY, CDR2 FYNNEI. CDR3 size: 13 residues. CDR3 loop: CASSDQGGQPQHF. Here the CDR3 DNA reads TGTGCCAGCAGTGATCAGGGTGGGCAGCCCCAGCATTTT.

The chain recombines TRBV24-1 with TRBJ1-1; 7 nucleotides align to TRBD1. J was trimmed by 5 bases and V by 5 bases; bases with no gene match: 10. Germline assignment: CDR1 KGHDR and CDR2 SFDVKD. The CDR3 has 15 amino acids. The CDR3 DNA reads as TGTGCCACCAGTGCCAATACAGGGGTGAGAACTGAAGCTTTCTTT. Encoded protein: CATSANTGVRTEAFF.

This clonotype was seen a single time. The CDR3 spells CASSLWSSGSRVETQYF. CDR3 sequence (DNA): TGTGCCAGCAGTTTATGGTCCAGCGGGAGTCGCGTGGAGACCCAGTACTTC. This chain links TRBV27 with TRBJ2-5, with 8 bases fitting TRBD2. CDR1 MNHEY and CDR2 SMNVEV come from the germline V gene (reference sequence). V was clipped by 1 base and J by 5 bases; unmatched bases: 12. This CDR3 is 17 amino acids long.

The J gene is TRBJ1-2, the V gene TRBV10-3, with a possible D match to TRBD1 (5 bases). The germline CDR1 and CDR2 sequences are ENHRY and SYGVKD. The V end was cut by 4 bases, the J end by 8 bases, with 17 bases between. CDR3 length equals 14 residues. The DNA of the CDR3 is TGTGCCATCAGTGCCCACGGGGGTCGGGAGGGCTACACCTTC. Encoded protein: CAISAHGGREGYTF.

This rearrangement joins TRBV7-9 to TRBJ2-3, with 8 bases aligning to TRBD2. Germline-derived CDR1 and CDR2 are SEHNR and FQNEAQ (reference sequence). This CDR3 is 16 amino acids long. The V and J ends lost 10 bases and 0 bases, in that order; junction bases with no gene match: 12. The CDR3 nucleotides read TGTGCCACGGCCTCCGGGGGGGGAAGGAGCACAGATACGCAGTATTTT. Protein product: CATASGGGRSTDTQYF.

The V gene is TRBV6-1, the J gene TRBJ2-7; TRBD1 aligns across 7 bases. Germline loops: CDR1 MNHNS, CDR2 SASEGT. The length of the CDR3 is 14 residues. Trimming removed 4 bases from V and 2 bases from J; junction bases left unmatched: 5. This CDR3 is CASSVRDRPYEQYF. The CDR3, as DNA: TGTGCCAGCAGTGTCCGGGACAGACCCTACGAGCAGTACTTC.

V is TRBV7-9 and J is TRBJ1-1; the D is unclear. This CDR3 comprises 17 residues. Germline CDR1 is SEHNR and CDR2 is FQNEAQ (reference sequence). Trimming left V 1 base short and J 0 bases short, with 15 bases between. The chain's CDR3 is CASSLGSGRKMNTEAFF. The CDR3 nucleotides read TGTGCCAGCAGCTTAGGTTCTGGGAGGAAAATGAACACTGAAGCTTTCTTT.

This chain connects TRBV6-2 or TRBV6-3 to TRBJ2-1; D gene unclear. This CDR3 comprises 11 residues. Trimming removed 8 bases at V and 10 bases at J, with 12 bases between. Looked up from germline, CDR1 is MNHEY and CDR2 is SVGEGT. The CDR3 here is CASRILGEQFF. For the CDR3, the DNA is TGTGCCAGCCGCATCCTGGGCGAGCAGTTCTTC.

The chain carries TRBV28 and TRBJ1-5, with D uncertain. This CDR3 region has 16 residues. V lost 1 base and J lost 4, with 14 bases in between. Germline lookup yields CDR1 MDHEN and CDR2 SYDVKM. The CDR3 nucleotides read TGTGCCAGCAGTTTATCGGGGTCTGGGGAAAATCAGCCCCAGCATTTT. It is translated as CASSLSGSGENQPQHF.

The J gene is TRBJ2-5, the V gene TRBV11-2; 9 nucleotides agree with TRBD1. The germline V gene encodes CDR1 SGHAT and CDR2 FQNNGV. There are 15 residues in the CDR3. V shed 5 bases and J 4 bases; nucleotides not matched to a gene: 8. The CDR3 here is CASSVSGTGRETQYF. As DNA, the CDR3 is TGTGCCAGCAGCGTATCCGGGACAGGGAGAGAGACCCAGTACTTC.

The V and J genes are TRBV27 and TRBJ1-2; 9 nucleotides align to TRBD1. V was pared by 4 bases and J by 8 bases, with 11 bases of the junction left unmatched. Germline V lookup: CDR1 MNHEY, CDR2 SMNVEV (reference sequence). The CDR3 runs to 15 residues. The CDR3 DNA sequence: TGTGCCAGCAGTTCACACCTACAGGGGGCGCGGGGCTACACCTTC. It translates to CASSSHLQGARGYTF.